This entry is about one TCR beta chain. The antigen is unknown. These data originate in a study of hypomethylating agent response in myelodysplastic syndrome. About the research overall: Of approximately 10 patients, a few carried TET2, the most frequent mutation. Complete response or hematologic improvement counted as response; others were non-responders.

Sequencing used immunoSEQ multiplex PCR; TCRdb keeps in-frame clones, though not all of them. The table includes about 4,000 clones, around nine tenths detected once. No T-cell subset sorting was done; bone marrow was analyzed in bulk. Whole-study results and caveats: Only approximately ten patients were analyzed in this small cohort.

Germline-derived CDR1 and CDR2 are SNHLY and FYNNEI. This CDR3 comprises 14 residues. V lost 6 bases and J 7 bases, leaving 13 bases between the germline ends. The sample was bone marrow, taken before or after starting hypomethylating agent treatment for myelodysplastic syndrome (not recorded which). The chain is built from TRBV2 and TRBJ1-6; maybe TRBD1 (5 bases). This clonotype was sampled from a human donor with myelodysplastic syndrome. CDR3 DNA sequence: TGTGCCAGCAGGGGGGTGATCCAGAATTCACCCCTCCACTTT. It yields the protein CASRGVIQNSPLHF.